This T cell receptor (beta chain) was retrieved from a study of vaccination and CD4 T cells after COVID-19 (dated by TCRdb to between 2021 and 2024). Describing the broader study: The convalescent cohort included six males and four females, with two Hispanic individuals, seven Caucasians, two Asians and one multiracial person. Each participant got two doses of either the Pfizer-BioNTech BNT162b2 vaccine (n=8) or the Moderna mRNA-1273 vaccine (n=2). Post-COVID blood samples from convalescent patients were collected a median of 101 days after diagnosis, with a range of 35 to 161 days. Post-vaccine blood samples were taken a median of about 77 days after the second vaccine dose, with a range of roughly 13 to 250 days. Culture stimuli were overlapping spike peptide pools from SARS-CoV-2 and from the common cold coronaviruses HCoV-NL63, HCoV-OC43 and HCoV-229E. Control cultures used a CEFX viral epitope pool as positive control, an HIV-1 Nef peptide pool as negative control, or no peptide. In around 9 COVID-19 convalescent patients and a handful of infection-naive healthy vaccine recipients, researchers compared the spike-specific CD4+ TCR repertoire from before mRNA vaccination with the repertoire from after. An earlier paper using these donors assessed, at the TCR clonotype level, memory CD4+ T cell crossreactivity between SARS-CoV-2 and common cold coronavirus spike proteins.

Worth noting for this clonotype: Its cognate antigen has yet to be identified. No qualities accompany the bases; no much larger clone lies one base away.

The treatment or condition label here, explained by the study, means: 10-day PBMC culture with coronavirus spike peptide pools or control peptides (ViraFEST assay). CD4+ T cells from unexposed donors were collected before the COVID-19 pandemic (2011-2018). The ViraFEST assay was used in the study, in which antigen-specific T cells were expanded with peptide pools and expanded clonotypes were subsequently identified by TCR sequencing. PBMCs were cultured at roughly 1.8 million per well in IMDM supplemented with 5% human AB serum and roughly 10 IU/ml IL-2, with about 9 ug/ml peptide pools added. Half of the culture medium was replaced with fresh IL-2-containing medium on days 3 and 7. After roughly nine days of culture, CD4+ T cells were isolated by negative selection using the EasySep CD4+ T cell isolation kit. Unexposed donor CD4+ T cells were tested for reactivity to SARS-CoV-2 S and N and four common cold coronavirus spike pools, as cell number allowed. PBMCs were separated from whole blood using Ficoll-Paque Plus gradient centrifugation and then either used fresh or cryopreserved at -140C. Each culture condition was generally run in triplicate wells. Leukapheresis product for the unexposed donors was bought commercially.

Results and caveats for the whole study, not just this receptor: Of the vaccine-specific clones found in convalescent patients, nearly all (304 of 307) were mono-reactive for SARS-CoV-2 spike instead of being cross-reactive with common cold coronaviruses. Among convalescent patients, a median 86.3% of the SARS-CoV-2-reactive clones seen after vaccination appeared only after vaccination, which suggests priming specific to the vaccine. The median number of SARS-CoV-2-reactive clonotypes rose from roughly 20 after infection to 38 after vaccination, but the change was not significant. The study included relatively few convalescent patients and did not analyze early timepoints after natural infection.

Library creation used PCR. TCR sequencing of DNA from cultured CD4+ T cells used the Oncomine TCR Beta short-read assay at the Johns Hopkins FTIC core. Genomic DNA was extracted from the cultured CD4+ T cells with the QIAamp micro DNA kit. Oncomine TCR Beta libraries from cultured CD4+ T cells were pooled using unique dual indexes and sequenced on an Illumina iSeq 100. From the authors' description of their analysis: Non-productive sequences were filtered out, and CDR3s that did not start with C, did not end with F or W, or were shorter than 7 amino acids were discarded. The MANAFEST web application was used to identify antigen-specific clonotypes by comparing peptide-stimulated wells against reference wells and other culture wells. For a clone to be called positive, the clone needed an FDR below 0.05, an odds ratio above 5, and a productive frequency above 0.1% in at least two of three replicate wells. A clonotype was classed as cross-reactive if the clonotype showed significant expansion both in SARS-CoV-2 spike wells and in at least one common cold coronavirus spike condition. Similarity between CDR3 sequences was evaluated in R version 3.6.1 using Levenshtein distances (stringdist) and unrooted phylogenetic trees (ape). The public reads were reprocessed in TCRdb via fastp at Q25 and MiXCR, keeping in-frame beta chains. Here each entry gathers all rows of one CDR3 protein and keeps the most common genes and DNA. The V and J calls, along with clone size, are taken from TCRdb and not from the paper's own processing. The sample data list 6,500 to 7,500 distinct CDR3 sequences, and about 45% of these were observed just once. About 24% of the sample is held by the ten biggest clonotypes.

CDR3 length: 21 amino acids, cysteine to phenylalanine. The entry retains the CDR3 DNA only, 63 bases that are in frame from base 1. Trimming removed 1 base from V and 3 bases from J; the gene matches leave 18 bases unexplained. Based on the germline V gene, the CDR1 and CDR2 sequences are SNHLY and FYNNEI. The rearranged segments are TRBV2 and TRBJ2-5; 12 of the junction bases match TRBD2. The source is a human donor in good health. The specimen sequenced was CD4+ T cells from blood, cultured in vitro. The CDR3 region: CASSEGVGLAGGVGRKETQYF. The DNA sequence reads TGTGCCAGCAGTGAAGGGGTTGGGCTAGCGGGGGGGGTGGGTCGTAAAGAGACCCAGTACTTC.